The present entry profiles one T cell receptor beta chain with its context. Antigen specificity is unknown. These data originate in a study of Ad26.COV2.S vaccination and SARS-CoV-2 variants. General study points: Vaccine and placebo recipients had similar non-spike TCR breadth. Vaccine recipients had higher spike-specific TCR breadth than placebo recipients.

V lost 6 bases, J lost 0 bases, and 11 bases lay in between. The germline V gene has CDR1 SEHNR and CDR2 FQNEAQ (reference sequence). The CDR3 spans 14 residues. Indicated treatment: 19 received Ad26.COV2.S at low or high dose, single or two shots; five or six received placebo; per-sample allocation not given. Vaccine and placebo recipients were sampled on day 63 after the first injection. Profiled with immunoSEQ multiplex PCR; TCRdb holds only in-frame clones, not every one. The table lists about 410,000 clones, around 85% of them singletons. The sequence derives from a person between 18 and 65 years old who received the Ad26.COV2.S COVID-19 vaccine or a placebo. The starting material was peripheral blood, obtained in a trial of Ad26.COV2.S vaccine versus placebo. This chain uses TRBV7-9 with TRBJ1-1; D is undetermined. The CDR3 loop is CASRSGNMNTEAFF. The CDR3 nucleotides are TGTGCCAGCAGGTCAGGCAATATGAACACTGAAGCTTTCTTT.